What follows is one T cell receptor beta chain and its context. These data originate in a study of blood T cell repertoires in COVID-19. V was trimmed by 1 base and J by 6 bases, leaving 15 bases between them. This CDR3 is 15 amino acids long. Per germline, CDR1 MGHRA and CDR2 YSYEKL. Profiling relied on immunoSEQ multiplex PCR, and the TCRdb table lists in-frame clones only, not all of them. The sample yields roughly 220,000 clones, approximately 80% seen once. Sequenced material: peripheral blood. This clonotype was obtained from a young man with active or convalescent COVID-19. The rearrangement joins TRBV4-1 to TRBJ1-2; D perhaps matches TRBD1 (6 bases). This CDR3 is CASSQVAGAWNGYTF. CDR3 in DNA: TGCGCCAGCAGCCAAGTGGCAGGGGCTTGGAATGGCTACACCTTC.